This TCR beta chain appears in the sequencing data of a study of preoperative IRX-2 immunotherapy in early breast cancer. Using immunoSEQ multiplex PCR, the repertoire was profiled, and TCRdb retains in-frame clones only, with some absent. The sample holds about 2,500 clones, under 80% seen once. This CDR3 comprises 15 residues. V dropped 3 bases and J dropped 5 bases, with 13 bases sitting between them. Looked up from germline, CDR1 is LNHDA and CDR2 is SQIVND (reference sequence). Described treatment: preoperative locoregional IRX-2 cytokine immunotherapy. This phase Ib study tested locoregional IRX-2 cytokine immunotherapy given before surgery.

The TCR comes from a human donor with breast cancer. The sequences come from tumor tissue, collected before IRX-2 immunotherapy. The rearrangement uses TRBV19 and TRBJ2-2, with D tentatively TRBD1 (6 bases). CDR3: CASSILGQTTGELFF. In DNA, the CDR3 is TGTGCCAGTAGTATCTTGGGACAAACAACCGGGGAGCTGTTTTTT.